The present T cell receptor (beta chain) was sequenced within a study of T cell responses to AZD1222 COVID-19 vaccine. Overall study results and limits: Targeting of unmutated variant regions was reportedly seen in nearly half of spike-specific TCRs. Most donors were white British, females outnumbered males, and clonal diversity was possibly underestimated. The span of vaccine-associated CD4 TCRs extended across spike, with dominance at 160-218 and 743-854.

Sequencing was performed with immunoSEQ multiplex PCR; in TCRdb, only in-frame clones are kept and a portion is missing. The sample holds 95,000 to 150,000 clones, approximately 90% seen once. Concerning this clone itself: Its antigen is not identified.

Pooling was applied to second doses at about 4 or about 12 weeks. The germline CDR1 and CDR2 sequences are SGHVS and FQNEAQ. With V trimmed by 5 bases and J by 11 bases, 17 bases remained unmatched. This CDR3 comprises 15 residues. The source was peripheral blood, collected 28 days after the second AZD1222 dose. The TCR comes from an adult who received the AZD1222 COVID-19 vaccine. The V gene is TRBV7-8, the J gene TRBJ1-2, with 7 bases that match TRBD1. In nucleotides, the CDR3 is TGTGCCAGCAGCCCAGACAGGGCACTGACGGCTTGGTACACCTTC. This translates into CASSPDRALTAWYTF.